These 20 T cell receptor beta chains were all obtained from the same sample, sequenced in a study of T cell repertoires in cytomegalovirus infection. One entry per CDR3 protein, called by TCRdb with MiXCR from the reads. The sample holds roughly 230,000 distinct CDR3 sequences, about a sixth seen once. Sample: CD8+ T cells from PBMCs. The source of these receptors is a human donor in good health (CMV status not recorded). Some clones in this sample may be carry-over from other donors' samples.

In this sample, this clonotype turned up a few times. This chain links TRBV29-1 with TRBJ2-3, with 9 bases lining up with TRBD2. Trimming cost V 3 bases and J 2 bases; bases outside gene matches: 6. Germline values: CDR1 SQVTM, CDR2 ANQGSEA. The CDR3 is made up of 15 amino acids. The CDR3 is CSVDRLAGDTDTQYF. In DNA form, the CDR3 reads TGCAGCGTTGATAGGTTAGCGGGGGACACAGATACGCAGTATTTT.

Only a few counts were recorded for this clonotype. This chain uses TRBV14 with TRBJ2-5; the D is unclear. The CDR3 extends over 15 amino acids. V gave up 1 base and J gave up 5 bases, with 14 bases separating them. CDR1 SGHDN and CDR2 FVKESK come from the germline V gene. CDR3 coding DNA: TGTGCCAGCAGCCAAGTTCACCTGAGTAACGAGACCCAGTACTTC. It specifies CASSQVHLSNETQYF. Based on the CDR3 plus reference TRBV14 and TRBJ2-5, the full variable domain is EAGVTQFPSHSVIEKGQTVTLRCDPISGHDNLYWYRRVMGKEIKFLLHFVKESKQDESGMPNNRFLAERTGGTYSTLKVQPAELEDSGVYFCASSQVHLSNETQYFGPGTRLLVL.

This clonotype has at least ten counts. V usage is TRBV7-2 and J usage is TRBJ2-2; either TRBD1 or TRBD2 may supply D (5 bases each). V shed 1 base and J shed 5 bases, with 14 bases lying between them. CDR1 is SGHTA and CDR2 is FQGNSA in the germline V gene. The CDR3 spans 16 residues. CDR3 residues: CASSLEPGRGTGELFF. The DNA for the CDR3 is TGTGCCAGCAGCTTAGAACCGGGGCGAGGGACCGGGGAGCTGTTTTTT.

The sample holds many counts of this clonotype. The rearrangement links TRBV6-1 to TRBJ1-1; D is unresolved. Deletions cut 7 bases from V and 11 bases from J, with 11 bases between. The CDR3 is 10 amino acids. CDR1 and CDR2 (germline): MNHNS, SASEGT. The CDR3 nucleotides are TGTGCCAGCATTGGAAGTGCGGCTTTCTTT. It encodes CASIGSAAFF.

The chain couples TRBV12-3 or TRBV12-4 to TRBJ2-5, with D uncertain. The V end was cut by 6 bases, the J end by 7 bases, with 12 bases between. The CDR3 spans 12 residues. The CDR3 spells CASRFGSGTQYF. Written as DNA, the CDR3 is TGTGCCAGCAGGTTCGGGTCTGGGACCCAGTACTTC.

In this sample, this clonotype turned up many times. The V gene is TRBV7-2, the J gene TRBJ2-7, with 11 positions matching TRBD2. This CDR3 contains 16 residues. With V trimmed by 1 base and J by 1 base, 3 bases remained unmatched. CDR1 is SGHTA and CDR2 is FQGNSA in the germline V gene. CDR3 DNA sequence: TGTGCCAGCAGCTTAGGCCTAGCGGGGGGATCCTACGAGCAGTACTTC. As protein: CASSLGLAGGSYEQYF.

The sample holds a few counts of this clonotype. The chain has TRBV27 and TRBJ1-6; D is undetermined. Per the germline V gene, CDR1 is MNHEY and CDR2 is SMNVEV (reference sequence). Trimming shortened V by 5 bases and J by 9 bases, and 20 bases separated the two germline ends. CDR3 length equals 16 residues. The CDR3 loop reads CASSHQSRPPFSPLHF. The CDR3, as DNA: TGTGCCAGCAGTCACCAGTCCAGGCCTCCTTTTTCACCCCTCCACTTT.

This clonotype was seen many times. The rearrangement uses TRBV6-5 and TRBJ1-6; D is unclear. The CDR3 loop spans 13 amino acids. The germline V gene encodes CDR1 MNHEY and CDR2 SVGAGI. Trimming took 6 bases from V and 4 from J, leaving 7 bases between them. The CDR3 sequence: CASRGGYNSPLHF. The CDR3 nucleotides are TGTGCCAGCAGGGGAGGGTATAATTCACCCCTCCACTTT.

This clonotype has a handful of counts. The chain links TRBV12-3 or TRBV12-4 to TRBJ2-4; tentative D call: TRBD1 (8 bases). This CDR3 is 16 amino acids long. The V gene lost 6 bases and the J gene lost 8 bases, with 23 bases spanning the gap. The CDR3 is CASSTIPQGAGDIQYF. DNA of the CDR3: TGTGCCAGCAGCACCATCCCCCAGGGGGCGGGGGACATTCAGTACTTC.

This clonotype was observed once. J is TRBJ2-1 and V is TRBV20-1; a possible D gene is TRBD1 (6 bases). Trimming removed 3 bases at V and 0 bases at J, with 18 bases between. The CDR3 consists of 17 residues. Per the germline V gene, CDR1 is DFQATT and CDR2 is SNEGSKA (reference sequence). The CDR3 nucleotides read TGCAGTGCTAGGATTAAAGTAACAGGGAGCTCCTACAATGAGCAGTTCTTC. This translates into CSARIKVTGSSYNEQFF.

This clonotype came up many times. V is TRBV5-1 and J is TRBJ1-4; tentatively, D is TRBD1 (5 bases). The CDR3 has 15 residues. The V end was cut by 0 bases, the J end by 2 bases, with 8 bases between. The germline V gene has CDR1 SGHRS and CDR2 YFSETQ. The CDR3 spells CASSLGQGTNEKLFF. The CDR3 nucleotides are TGCGCCAGCAGCTTGGGGCAGGGCACTAATGAAAAACTGTTTTTT.

The rearrangement uses TRBV5-6 and TRBJ1-1; D is unresolved. Germline-derived CDR1 and CDR2 are SGHDT and YYEEEE. V lost 7 bases, J lost 1 base, and 8 bases lay in between. The CDR3 consists of 12 residues. Here the CDR3 reads CASAPGNTEAFF. CDR3 DNA sequence: TGTGCCAGCGCGCCCGGGAACACTGAAGCTTTCTTT.

Worth noting for this clonotype: One base away lies a much larger clone, so this may be a sequencing read error. The chain couples TRBV6-5 to TRBJ2-2, with D maybe TRBD2 (5 bases). The CDR3 is made up of 14 amino acids. Germline assignment: CDR1 MNHEY and CDR2 SVGAGI. The CDR3 nucleotides are TGTGCCAGCAGGGACGGCGCGAACACCGGGGAGCGGTTTTTT. It is translated as CASRDGANTGERFF.

The chain links TRBV13 to TRBJ1-2; TRBD1 is a possible D gene (5 bases). CDR1 is PRHDT, CDR2 FYEKMQ, per germline (reference sequence). Trimming left V 5 bases short and J 4 bases short, with 14 bases between. The CDR3 extends over 14 amino acids. The CDR3 sequence is CASSVLGAAYGYTF. CDR3 DNA sequence: TGTGCCAGCAGCGTTTTAGGGGCTGCCTATGGCTACACCTTC.

The rearrangement uses TRBV7-3 and TRBJ2-3, with D uncertain. Germline assignment: CDR1 SGHTA and CDR2 FQGTGA. Trimming cost V 1 base and J 4 bases, with 9 bases left between them. The CDR3 is 14 residues long. In DNA, the CDR3 is TGTGCCAGCAGCTTAAACCAGCCACCAGATACGCAGTATTTT. Residues: CASSLNQPPDTQYF.

This clonotype was seen repeatedly, ten times or more. V and J are TRBV28 and TRBJ2-6, with unresolved D. Germline values: CDR1 MDHEN, CDR2 SYDVKM. Trimming took 5 bases from V and 1 from J, leaving 9 bases between them. The CDR3 spans 15 residues. The CDR3 here is CASSPLRSGANVLTF. The DNA for the CDR3 is TGTGCCAGCAGTCCCCTCCGGTCTGGGGCCAACGTCCTGACTTTC.

This clonotype was detected only a few times. CDR3 in amino acids: CASSKRSGTLVNTEAFF. Written as DNA, the CDR3 is TGTGCCAGCAGTAAACGGTCCGGGACCTTAGTTAACACTGAAGCTTTCTTT. The chain uses TRBV6-2 or TRBV6-3 and TRBJ1-1; D perhaps matches TRBD1 (5 bases). The germline gives CDR1 MNHEY, CDR2 SVGEGT. Deletions cut 5 bases from V and 2 bases from J, with 21 bases between. This CDR3 is 17 amino acids long.

This clonotype was recorded many times. The chain has TRBV7-8 and TRBJ2-7, with D unresolved. The CDR3 is made up of 15 amino acids. Germline lookup yields CDR1 SGHVS and CDR2 FQNEAQ. V dropped 2 bases and J dropped 3 bases, with 14 bases sitting between them. CDR3 coding DNA: TGTGCCAGCAGCTTAACATCGGGCCCTGACTACGAGCAGTACTTC. Amino acids: CASSLTSGPDYEQYF.

In its sample, this clonotype was seen a few times. The chain joins TRBV7-9 to TRBJ2-7, with D uncertain. V lost 1 base, J lost 2 bases, and 6 bases lay in between. Germline assignment: CDR1 SEHNR and CDR2 FQNEAQ (reference sequence). The CDR3 sequence is 13 residues long. CDR3 loop: CASSLGAPYEQYF. The CDR3 nucleotides are TGTGCCAGCAGCTTAGGAGCACCCTACGAGCAGTACTTC.

This chain connects TRBV12-5 to TRBJ1-1, with 9 nucleotides matching TRBD1. The trim removed 3 bases at V and 6 bases at J, leaving 8 bases unmatched. The CDR3 runs 15 residues. CDR1 and CDR2 (germline): LGHNT, FRNRAP. The chain's CDR3 is CASGLYRGQDSEAFF. In DNA form, the CDR3 reads TGTGCTAGTGGTTTATACAGGGGGCAAGACTCTGAAGCTTTCTTT.